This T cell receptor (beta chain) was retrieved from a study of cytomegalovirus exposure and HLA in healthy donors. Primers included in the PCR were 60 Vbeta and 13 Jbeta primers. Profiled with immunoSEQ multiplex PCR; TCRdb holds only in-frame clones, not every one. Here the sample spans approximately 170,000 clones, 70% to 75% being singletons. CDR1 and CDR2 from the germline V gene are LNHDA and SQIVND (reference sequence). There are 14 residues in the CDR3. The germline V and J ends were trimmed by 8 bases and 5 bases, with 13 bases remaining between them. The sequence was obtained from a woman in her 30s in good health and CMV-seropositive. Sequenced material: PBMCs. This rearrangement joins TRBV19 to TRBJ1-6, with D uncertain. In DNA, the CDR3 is TGTGCCAGTCGATTAACGCAGGATAATTCACCCCTCCACTTT. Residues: CASRLTQDNSPLHF. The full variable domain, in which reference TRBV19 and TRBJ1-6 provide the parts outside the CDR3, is DGGITQSPKYLFRKEGQNVTLSCEQNLNHDAMYWYRQDPGQGLRLIYYSQIVNDFQKGDIAEGYSVSREKKESFPLTVTSAQKNPTAFYLCASRLTQDNSPLHFGNGTRLTVT.